This paragraph reports one TCR beta chain. The sample originates from a study of blood T cell repertoires in COVID-19. Across the whole study: Samples taken during acute and convalescent COVID-19 were collected in the United States, Italy and Spain. Nucleic acid was either cDNA or gDNA, and it came from T cells, B-cell-depleted T cells, or PBMCs.

The CDR3 is 16 amino acids. Germline lookup yields CDR1 SGHAT and CDR2 FQNNGV. The V segment lost 3 bases and the J segment 5 bases; nucleotides outside the gene matches: 8. How the authors handled the data: Researchers report that nucleated cell counts were estimated from reference gene primer amplification. Repertoires were generated with immunoSEQ multiplex PCR, while TCRdb's copy carries only in-frame clones and drops some. That table furnishes V, J and clone size, whereas the DNA furnished D and trimming. This sample yields about 250,000 clones, of which 75% to 85% are seen a single time; approximately 5.7% belongs to the top ten.

The V gene is TRBV11-2, the J gene TRBJ2-5; 11 bases line up with TRBD2. The source of this sequence is a human donor in a cohort sampled during active COVID-19. What was sequenced was peripheral blood. The CDR3 loop is CASSFLTSGTVETQYF. CDR3 coding DNA: TGTGCCAGCAGCTTCCTGACTAGCGGGACTGTGGAGACCCAGTACTTC.